Each of the 3 T cell receptor beta chains below was sequenced from the same sample in a study of cytomegalovirus exposure and HLA in healthy donors. The PCR ran on 60 Vbeta and 13 Jbeta primers. The method was immunoSEQ multiplex PCR; TCRdb's version includes in-frame clones alone and lacks a portion of them. The sample consists of around 91,000 clones, about 73% of them appearing once. Material for sequencing was PBMCs. The source is a woman between 40 and 50 years old in good health and CMV-seropositive.

Comments on this clone: The sample contains more than one DNA sequence encoding this CDR3. V is TRBV6-5 and J is TRBJ1-5, with D possibly being TRBD1 (6 bases). The CDR3 length is 14 residues. V dropped 0 bases and J dropped 7 bases, with 10 bases sitting between them. Germline V CDR1 and CDR2: MNHEY, SVGAGI. The CDR3 sequence is CASSYSIGGQPQHF. DNA for the CDR3: TGTGCCAGCAGTTACTCGATAGGGGGACAGCCCCAGCATTTT.

DNA for the CDR3: TGTGCCAGCGGCGATAGCGGGAGAACCTCCTACGAGCAGTACTTC. Translation: CASGDSGRTSYEQYF. J is TRBJ2-7 and V is TRBV28, with 9 bases that match TRBD2. The CDR3 sequence is 15 residues long. Germline V lookup: CDR1 MDHEN, CDR2 SYDVKM. The J segment lost 0 bases and the V segment lost 8 bases, leaving 8 bases of the junction unmatched.

J is TRBJ2-5 and V is TRBV11-1, with D hard to call. This CDR3 comprises 15 residues. Germline V CDR1 and CDR2: SGHAT, FQDESV (reference sequence). Trimming pared 8 bases from V and 5 bases from J, leaving 21 bases between. CDR3 coding DNA: TGTGCCAGCGGAGAGTACGGAGCCGGCGGTGAGACCCAGTACTTC. It yields the protein CASGEYGAGGETQYF.